What follows are 24 T cell receptor beta chains derived from one specimen sequenced in a study of spatial heterogeneity in lung cancer (dated by TCRdb to the late 2010s). The receptor library was made with 5' RACE. TCRdb names NextSeq 500 as the instrument used. TCRdb handled the public reads itself, with Q25 trimming in fastp and clone calling in MiXCR, and kept productive beta chains. A single entry per CDR3 protein holds the most common genes and DNA from its merged rows. This sample has 50,000 or so distinct CDR3 sequences in its table, and less than 9% of those were observed once. The ten largest account for more than 10% of the sample. This specimen's time point label, interpreted: sample taken at primary tumor resection. For TCR sequencing, whole RNA was extracted from tumor and nontumor lung tissue, or from cryopreserved PBMC samples, and no cell sorting was done. Here the sequenced sample was PBMCs, taken at surgery. These receptors were collected from a female donor with early-stage non-small cell lung cancer.

The rearrangement joins TRBV9 to TRBJ2-7, with D possibly matching TRBD1 (5 bases). The V end was cut by 3 bases, the J end by 6 bases, with 16 bases between. Germline lookup yields CDR1 SGDLS and CDR2 YYNGEE. This CDR3 contains 14 residues. CDR3 protein: CASSALTENTEQYF. Here the CDR3 DNA reads TGTGCCAGCAGCGCGTTGACAGAAAACACCGAGCAGTACTTC.

The chain is built from TRBV2 and TRBJ1-1; D gene ambiguous. Deletions cut 7 bases from V and 0 bases from J, with 6 bases between. This CDR3 has 12 residues. CDR1 and CDR2 (germline): SNHLY, FYNNEI. DNA of the CDR3: TGTGCCAGCATCCCAATGAACACTGAAGCTTTCTTT. This encodes CASIPMNTEAFF.

This clonotype was seen repeatedly, ten times or more. This rearrangement joins TRBV7-2 to TRBJ2-3, with D perhaps matching TRBD1 or TRBD2 (5 bases each). Trimming took 1 base from V and 2 from J, leaving 13 bases between them. The germline V gene has CDR1 SGHTA and CDR2 FQGNSA. The length of the CDR3 is 16 residues. CDR3 sequence reads: CASSLVSGPDTDTQYF. In nucleotides, the CDR3 is TGTGCCAGCAGCTTAGTTTCGGGGCCAGACACAGATACGCAGTATTTT. Supplemented by reference TRBV7-2 and TRBJ2-3, the full variable domain reads GAGVSQSPSNKVTEKGKDVELRCDPISGHTALYWYRQSLGQGLEFLIYFQGNSAPDKSGLPSDRFSAERTGGSVSTLTIQRTQQEDSAVYLCASSLVSGPDTDTQYFGPGTRLTVL.

The rearrangement links TRBV7-2 to TRBJ2-4; maybe TRBD2 (5 bases). Trimming cost V 0 bases and J 9 bases, with 12 bases left between them. The CDR3 has 14 residues. From germline, CDR1 is SGHTA and CDR2 FQGNSA. The CDR3 DNA is TGTGCCAGCAGCTTAGCGGGTGGAGGAAGCATTCAGTACTTC. Translation: CASSLAGGGSIQYF.

The chain employs TRBV21-1 and TRBJ1-4; TRBD1 is taken as the D call from the table, unchecked against the DNA. TRBV21-1 is a pseudogene segment. CDR3 length: 16 amino acids. The DNA of the CDR3 is TGTGCCAGCAGCAACGTAACAGGGTTTCATAATGAAAAACTGTTTTTT. The encoded protein is CASSNVTGFHNEKLFF.

This clonotype has just a few counts. The chain employs TRBV30 and TRBJ2-7; D is perhaps TRBD1 or TRBD2 (5 bases each). The ends were cut back, 4 bases at V and 7 bases at J, with 17 bases in the middle. Per germline, CDR1 GTSNPN and CDR2 SVGIG (reference sequence). The CDR3 consists of 13 residues. This chain's CDR3 is CAWTPGRNWEQYF. CDR3 sequence (DNA): TGTGCCTGGACCCCGGGACGGAATTGGGAGCAGTACTTC.

In this sample, this clonotype turned up a few times. The rearrangement links TRBV9 to TRBJ2-4; D possibly uses TRBD1 or TRBD2 (6 bases each). Germline V gives CDR1 SGDLS, CDR2 YYNGEE. The CDR3 contains 15 residues. The V end was cut by 0 bases, the J end by 1 base, with 8 bases between. In nucleotides, the CDR3 is TGTGCCAGCAGCGTAGGGGGGGCGGCCAAAAACATTCAGTACTTC. Translated, it gives CASSVGGAAKNIQYF.

There are a few counts of this clonotype. DNA for the CDR3: TGTGCCAGCTCACCACCTAAGGGAAATAATTCACCCCTCCACTTT. The encoded protein is CASSPPKGNNSPLHF. The chain is built from TRBV18 and TRBJ1-6; D unclear. V lost 0 bases to trimming and J lost 5 bases, with 8 bases between them. This CDR3 contains 15 residues. The germline V gene has CDR1 KGHSH and CDR2 LQKENI.

The table lists this clonotype with many counts. The V gene is TRBV19, the J gene TRBJ2-2; 9 nucleotides match TRBD1. This CDR3 spans 15 amino acids. J gave up 2 bases and V 4 bases, and 2 bases lay outside the gene matches. Germline V CDR1 and CDR2: LNHDA, SQIVND (reference sequence). The CDR3 sequence: CASSTDRGNTGELFF. DNA for the CDR3: TGTGCCAGTAGTACGGACAGGGGAAACACCGGGGAGCTGTTTTTT.

This clonotype has ten or more counts. The chain is built from TRBV5-6 and TRBJ2-5, with 8 bases identical to TRBD1. Looked up from germline, CDR1 is SGHDT and CDR2 is YYEEEE. This CDR3 has 15 residues. V trimming: 1 base; J trimming: 5 bases; junction bases outside the gene matches: 7. The chain's CDR3 is CASSLPGQGSETQYF. CDR3 sequence (DNA): TGTGCCAGCAGCTTGCCAGGACAGGGTTCGGAGACCCAGTACTTC.

The V gene is TRBV4-3, the J gene TRBJ2-3; possibly TRBD1 for D (5 bases). CDR3 length: 13 amino acids. Trimming removed 2 bases from V and 5 bases from J, with 8 bases in between. Germline CDR1 is LGHNA and CDR2 is YSLEER. The chain's CDR3 is CASSQSRGDTQYF. The DNA of the CDR3 is TGCGCCAGCAGCCAATCAAGGGGAGATACGCAGTATTTT.

This clonotype occurred a few times. J is TRBJ2-5 and V is TRBV9; possible D gene TRBD2, 6 bases. Germline CDR1 is SGDLS and CDR2 is YYNGEE. Trimming cost V 3 bases and J 9 bases, with 27 bases left between them. The CDR3 contains 17 residues. This chain's CDR3 is CASSGPAGRAPSEAQYF. As DNA, the CDR3 is TGTGCCAGCAGCGGACCCGCGGGGAGAGCCCCGTCGGAGGCCCAGTACTTC.

At least ten counts were recorded for this clonotype. The V and J genes are TRBV6-2 or TRBV6-3 and TRBJ1-1, with TRBD1 identical over 9 bases. Germline trimming cut 6 bases from V and 5 bases from J; bases unmatched to any gene: 4. CDR1 and CDR2 from the germline V gene are MNHEY and SVGEGT. CDR3 length: 13 amino acids. The CDR3 sequence: CASSLGTGTEAFF. The CDR3 DNA reads TGTGCCAGCAGCTTGGGGACAGGGACTGAAGCTTTCTTT.

This clonotype was seen at least ten times. The gene calls are TRBV7-2 and TRBJ2-3, with 12 bases matching TRBD2. This CDR3 region has 16 residues. The germline CDR1 and CDR2 sequences are SGHTA and FQGNSA. V shed 6 bases, J shed 0 bases, and the junction held 4 bases outside the gene matches. CDR3 region: CASRGLAGLSTDTQYF. DNA for the CDR3: TGTGCCAGCAGGGGACTAGCGGGTCTTAGCACAGATACGCAGTATTTT.

This clonotype was observed many times. The rearrangement joins TRBV7-2 to TRBJ1-1; D might be TRBD1 (5 bases). The V gene lost 0 bases and the J gene lost 2 bases, with 7 bases spanning the gap. There are 14 residues in the CDR3. Germline CDR1 and CDR2: SGHTA and FQGNSA. The CDR3 protein is CASSLARGNTEAFF. The CDR3 DNA follows: TGTGCCAGCAGCTTAGCGAGGGGAAACACTGAAGCTTTCTTT.

The table lists this clonotype with a count of one. The J gene is TRBJ1-4, the V gene TRBV7-2; 7 bases agree with TRBD1. J was trimmed by 7 bases and V by 2 bases; bases with no gene match: 7. Per germline, CDR1 SGHTA and CDR2 FQGNSA. CDR3 size: 15 residues. This chain's CDR3 is CASSLPQGGGEKLFF. The CDR3 region has the DNA TGTGCCAGCAGCTTACCCCAGGGGGGAGGTGAAAAACTGTTTTTT.

The table lists this clonotype with many counts. CDR3 in amino acids: CASSQDDSTGNYGYTF. The CDR3 DNA follows: TGTGCCAGCAGCCAAGACGACTCCACAGGGAACTATGGCTACACCTTC. The gene calls are TRBV4-2 and TRBJ1-2, with D perhaps TRBD1 (6 bases). Germline V CDR1 and CDR2: LGHNA, YNFKEQ. V was cut by 0 bases and J by 2 bases, with 13 bases left in between. The CDR3 is 16 residues long.

This clonotype was detected a few times. The chain joins TRBV29-1 to TRBJ2-3, with D maybe TRBD2 (5 bases). CDR1 and CDR2 (germline): SQVTM, ANQGSEA. The CDR3 is 13 amino acids. Trimming cost V 3 bases and J 3 bases, with 10 bases left between them. CDR3: CSVDPAETDTQYF. CDR3 nucleotide sequence: TGCAGCGTTGACCCAGCGGAAACAGATACGCAGTATTTT.

This clonotype occurred many times. The CDR3 DNA follows: TGTGCCAGCAGCGCCGGGACAGCCCCTTCCTACGAGCAGTACTTC. Encoded protein: CASSAGTAPSYEQYF. This sequence joins TRBV5-4 and TRBJ2-7; TRBD1 aligns across 7 bases. V lost 4 bases to trimming and J lost 1 base; unmatched junction nucleotides: 8. CDR1 is SGHNT, CDR2 YYREEE, per germline (reference sequence). This CDR3 contains 15 residues.

This clonotype came up a few times. The chain carries TRBV28 and TRBJ1-4, with D possibly TRBD1 on 5 matching bases. The CDR3 covers 12 residues. V was shortened by 2 bases and J by 8 bases, with 6 bases between the two germline ends. CDR1 and CDR2 from the germline V gene are MDHEN and SYDVKM. The CDR3 DNA is TGTGCCAGCAGTTTAGGGACGGAAAAACTGTTTTTT. Translating it yields CASSLGTEKLFF.

Ten or more counts support this clonotype. V is TRBV20-1 and J is TRBJ1-6; D is undetermined. With 1 base removed from V and 8 bases from J, the gap between germline ends came to 15 bases. This CDR3 contains 15 residues. Germline V gene sequence: CDR1 DFQATT, CDR2 SNEGSKA (reference sequence). This CDR3 is CSARVKMFLDSPLHF. DNA for the CDR3: TGCAGTGCTAGAGTGAAGATGTTCCTCGATTCACCCCTCCACTTT.

CDR3 DNA: TGCAGCGTTGTGGACGGAGATAGCAATCAGCCCCAGCATTTT. Translation: CSVVDGDSNQPQHF. This rearrangement joins TRBV29-1 to TRBJ1-5; no reliable D call. The V end was cut by 4 bases, the J end by 0 bases, with 10 bases between. The germline V gene encodes CDR1 SQVTM and CDR2 ANQGSEA. The CDR3 has 14 residues. The entire variable domain, with the rest obtained from reference TRBV29-1 and TRBJ1-5, is as follows: SAVISQKPSRDICQRGTSLTIQCQVDSQVTMMFWYRQQPGQSLTLIATANQGSEATYESGFVIDKFPISRPNLTFSTLTVSNMSPEDSSIYLCSVVDGDSNQPQHFGDGTRLSIL.

Only a few counts were recorded for this clonotype. The chain links TRBV9 to TRBJ2-2, with D tentatively TRBD2 (6 bases). The CDR3 covers 16 residues. CDR1 is SGDLS and CDR2 is YYNGEE in the germline V gene. Trimming removed 0 bases from V and 6 bases from J, with 15 bases in between. The CDR3 sequence is CASSVATVPGAGELFF. DNA for the CDR3: TGTGCCAGCAGCGTAGCTACGGTTCCGGGGGCCGGGGAGCTGTTTTTT.

This clonotype showed up many times. V is TRBV7-9 and J is TRBJ2-2; TRBD1 agrees at 8 bases. CDR1 SEHNR and CDR2 FQNEAQ come from the germline V gene (reference sequence). This CDR3 has 14 amino acids. V shed 4 bases, J shed 5 bases, and the junction held 3 bases outside the gene matches. CDR3 in amino acids: CASSSGQGTGELFF. The DNA of the CDR3 is TGTGCCAGCAGCTCCGGACAGGGAACCGGGGAGCTGTTTTTT.